The rows below give T cell receptor beta chains drawn from one sample of a study of blood T cell repertoires in COVID-19. Profiled with immunoSEQ multiplex PCR; TCRdb holds only in-frame clones, not every one. This sample has some 210,000 clones, with about 88% found just once. The specimen sequenced was peripheral blood. The receptors derive from a woman in her thirties or forties who had recovered from COVID-19. CDR3s include the opening cysteine and the closing phenylalanine or tryptophan. The order of the fields is V gene, D gene, J gene, clone size, CDR3 DNA, CDR3 protein. D genes are given only for firm matches. A row's size may be missing; if present it is once, few, many or a size class.

V gene: TRBV18
D gene: .
J gene: TRBJ1-2
clone size: .
CDR3 DNA: TGTGCCAGCTCACCACCGGCGGGGTCTAACTATGGCTACACCTTC
CDR3 protein: CASSPPAGSNYGYTF

V gene: TRBV29-1
D gene: TRBD1
J gene: TRBJ1-2
clone size: .
CDR3 DNA: TGCAGCGTGTCGGACAGGGGTGGCTACACCTTC
CDR3 protein: CSVSDRGGYTF

V gene: TRBV4-2
D gene: TRBD2
J gene: TRBJ2-3
clone size: .
CDR3 DNA: TGTGCCAGCAGCCAAGATTCCACTAGCGGGAGGCGGTTCGGGCACACAGATACGCAGTATTTT
CDR3 protein: CASSQDSTSGRRFGHTDTQYF

V gene: TRBV27
D gene: .
J gene: TRBJ2-3
clone size: .
CDR3 DNA: TGTGCCAGCAGTCTCTCGAGACTAGTTTCGGCGCAGTATTTT
CDR3 protein: CASSLSRLVSAQYF

V gene: TRBV6-2/TRBV6-3
D gene: TRBD2
J gene: TRBJ2-5
clone size: .
CDR3 DNA: TGTGCCAGCAGTTACTCCCCGACTAGCGGCTACCAAGAGACCCAGTACTTC
CDR3 protein: CASSYSPTSGYQETQYF

V gene: TRBV29-1
D gene: .
J gene: TRBJ2-4
clone size: .
CDR3 DNA: TGCAGTTACGCCCCTAGCCGAACCAAAAACATTCAGTACTTC
CDR3 protein: CSYAPSRTKNIQYF

V gene: TRBV28
D gene: .
J gene: TRBJ2-3
clone size: .
CDR3 DNA: TGTGCCAGCAGCAGCCATGCTAGCAGCACAGATACGCAGTATTTT
CDR3 protein: CASSSHASSTDTQYF

V gene: TRBV3-1/TRBV3-2
D gene: .
J gene: TRBJ2-1
clone size: .
CDR3 DNA: TGTGCCAGCAGCCTTATAGGGACTCCTTACAATGAGCAGTTCTTC
CDR3 protein: CASSLIGTPYNEQFF

V gene: TRBV6-5
D gene: .
J gene: TRBJ2-7
clone size: .
CDR3 DNA: TGTGCCAGCAGTCGGGGATCCTACGAGCAGTACTTC
CDR3 protein: CASSRGSYEQYF

V gene: TRBV18
D gene: .
J gene: TRBJ1-1
clone size: .
CDR3 DNA: TGTGCCAGCTCACCTACAACAGGGAGGAACACTGAAGCTTTCTTT
CDR3 protein: CASSPTTGRNTEAFF

V gene: TRBV10-3
D gene: .
J gene: TRBJ1-6
clone size: .
CDR3 DNA: TGTGCCATCACCACGGGAAATAATTCACCCCTCCACTTT
CDR3 protein: CAITTGNNSPLHF

V gene: TRBV10-1
D gene: TRBD1
J gene: TRBJ2-6
clone size: .
CDR3 DNA: TGCGCCAGCAGTCCGAAAACAGGGGGGCCCTCTGGGGCCAACGTCCTGACTTTC
CDR3 protein: CASSPKTGGPSGANVLTF

V gene: TRBV5-1
D gene: TRBD2
J gene: TRBJ2-2
clone size: few
CDR3 DNA: TGCGCCAGCACCCCGGTAGCGGGAGAATCCGGGGAGCTGTTTTTT
CDR3 protein: CASTPVAGESGELFF

V gene: TRBV14
D gene: .
J gene: TRBJ2-7
clone size: .
CDR3 DNA: TGTGCCAGCAGCCAAGTGTACGGGGTACACTACGAGCAGTACTTC
CDR3 protein: CASSQVYGVHYEQYF

V gene: TRBV6-6
D gene: TRBD2
J gene: TRBJ2-2
clone size: .
CDR3 DNA: TGTGCCAGCAGCTCCAATACGGGACTAGGGTCCGGGGAGCTGTTTTTT
CDR3 protein: CASSSNTGLGSGELFF

V gene: TRBV27
D gene: .
J gene: TRBJ1-5
clone size: .
CDR3 DNA: TGTGCCAGCAGACCTCTGATTGGCATGGGCAATCAGCCCCAGCATTTT
CDR3 protein: CASRPLIGMGNQPQHF

V gene: TRBV15
D gene: TRBD1
J gene: TRBJ2-7
clone size: .
CDR3 DNA: TGTGCCACCAGCGCAGACAGGGGGCCGTACGAGCAGTACTTC
CDR3 protein: CATSADRGPYEQYF

V gene: TRBV7-9
D gene: TRBD2
J gene: TRBJ2-1
clone size: .
CDR3 DNA: TGTGCCAGCAGCTTAGCGCTGATCAATAGCGGGGGCCTCTGGGATGAGCAGTTCTTC
CDR3 protein: CASSLALINSGGLWDEQFF

V gene: TRBV2
D gene: .
J gene: TRBJ2-6
clone size: .
CDR3 DNA: TGTGCCAGCAGTCACCCGACAGTCTCTGGGGCCAACGTCCTGACTTTC
CDR3 protein: CASSHPTVSGANVLTF

V gene: TRBV5-1
D gene: TRBD1
J gene: TRBJ2-1
clone size: .
CDR3 DNA: TGCGCCAGCAGCCCAGGACAGGGCGGGGACAATGAGCAGTTCTTC
CDR3 protein: CASSPGQGGDNEQFF

V gene: TRBV6-5
D gene: TRBD2
J gene: TRBJ2-7
clone size: .
CDR3 DNA: TGTGCCAGCAGTTATGGGCGGGAGGGCTACGAGCAGTACTTC
CDR3 protein: CASSYGREGYEQYF

V gene: TRBV30
D gene: .
J gene: TRBJ2-1
clone size: .
CDR3 DNA: TGTGCCTGGGGGATTAAGCGCAGCTCCTACAATGAGCAGTTCTTC
CDR3 protein: CAWGIKRSSYNEQFF

V gene: TRBV7-2
D gene: .
J gene: TRBJ2-7
clone size: .
CDR3 DNA: TGTGCCAGCAGCGCGACAGCCTTATACGAGCAGTACTTC
CDR3 protein: CASSATALYEQYF

V gene: TRBV7-2
D gene: TRBD1
J gene: TRBJ2-1
clone size: .
CDR3 DNA: TGTGCCAGCAGCTTAGAGGGGGCCGCCTACAATGAGCAGTTCTTC
CDR3 protein: CASSLEGAAYNEQFF

V gene: TRBV12-3/TRBV12-4
D gene: TRBD2
J gene: TRBJ2-2
clone size: once
CDR3 DNA: TGTGCCAGCAACCCGGGGGGGACCGGGGAGCTGTTTTTT
CDR3 protein: CASNPGGTGELFF

V gene: TRBV19
D gene: .
J gene: TRBJ1-5
clone size: .
CDR3 DNA: TGTGCCAGTAGTATAGTGCCAGGGCATAGCAATCAGCCCCAGCATTTT
CDR3 protein: CASSIVPGHSNQPQHF

V gene: TRBV28
D gene: .
J gene: TRBJ2-7
clone size: .
CDR3 DNA: TGTGCCAGCAGAGAGCGGGCAAGCTCTAGCTCCTACGAGCAGTACTTC
CDR3 protein: CASRERASSSSYEQYF

V gene: TRBV12-5
D gene: .
J gene: TRBJ1-2
clone size: .
CDR3 DNA: TGTGCTAGTGGCAGGGTCTGGGAATATGGCTACACCTTC
CDR3 protein: CASGRVWEYGYTF

V gene: TRBV24-1
D gene: .
J gene: TRBJ2-3
clone size: .
CDR3 DNA: TGTGCCACCAGTGAGGGCAGGGGATTTCGCACAGATACGCAGTATTTT
CDR3 protein: CATSEGRGFRTDTQYF

V gene: TRBV9
D gene: .
J gene: TRBJ1-1
clone size: .
CDR3 DNA: TGTGCCAGCAGCCCAAACTCGGGCACTGAAGCTTTCTTT
CDR3 protein: CASSPNSGTEAFF

V gene: TRBV5-4
D gene: .
J gene: TRBJ2-1
clone size: .
CDR3 DNA: TGTGCCAGCAGCTTGGACGCGAATGAGCAGTTCTTC
CDR3 protein: CASSLDANEQFF

V gene: TRBV6-2/TRBV6-3
D gene: TRBD2
J gene: TRBJ2-1
clone size: .
CDR3 DNA: TGTGCCAGCAGTTATCCGGGACTAGCGGTACAAGTTTACAATGAGCAGTTCTTC
CDR3 protein: CASSYPGLAVQVYNEQFF

V gene: TRBV29-1
D gene: .
J gene: TRBJ2-7
clone size: once
CDR3 DNA: TGCAGCGTTGAACTAGCGTACAGCGAGCAGTACTTC
CDR3 protein: CSVELAYSEQYF

V gene: TRBV6-5
D gene: TRBD2
J gene: TRBJ2-1
clone size: .
CDR3 DNA: TGTGCCAGCAGTTACGCGCCTGGGGAGGGTCAACAGTTCTTC
CDR3 protein: CASSYAPGEGQQFF

V gene: TRBV5-8
D gene: TRBD1
J gene: TRBJ2-7
clone size: few
CDR3 DNA: TGTGCCAGCAGCTTGTACCAGACAGGGGCCTACGAGCAGTACTTC
CDR3 protein: CASSLYQTGAYEQYF

V gene: TRBV19
D gene: .
J gene: TRBJ1-2
clone size: .
CDR3 DNA: TGTGCCAGTAGTATTCTTAGAAACTATGGCTACACCTTC
CDR3 protein: CASSILRNYGYTF

V gene: TRBV21-1
D gene: .
J gene: TRBJ2-7
clone size: .
CDR3 DNA: TGTGCCAGCAGCAAAGGGGATCGGACTAGCGGGACCTACGAGCAGTACTTC
CDR3 protein: CASSKGDRTSGTYEQYF